The 5 T cell receptor beta chains presented below share a single source sample, sequenced in a study of OX40 agonist ivuxolimab in advanced cancers. Receptor amplification or capture employed the immunoSEQ multiplex PCR assay. TCRdb retrieved this table from immuneACCESS and kept in-frame rearrangements only. Not all clones are present; in checked studies, unresolved V genes account for under half, and no reason is known for the remainder. The table for this sample lists tens of thousands of clones; around 93% of them were counted only once. Approximately 9.7% of the sample rests with the top ten. The source was CD4+ or CD8+ T cells sorted from blood, collected in a trial of the OX40 agonist ivuxolimab. The source of these receptors is an adult with an advanced solid tumor such as melanoma, head and neck, liver or kidney cancer.

Comments on this clone: An end of the junction does not agree with germline; a read error may underlie this. This chain joins TRBV7-7 and TRBJ2-7, with D possibly matching TRBD1 (6 bases). The germline V gene encodes CDR1 SSHAT and CDR2 FNYEAQ (reference sequence). The CDR3 length is 15 residues. In nucleotides, the CDR3 is TGTGCTAGCAGCTTAGGGGCAGGGGTCTCCTACGAGCAGTACTTC. Its translation is CASSLGAGVSYEQYF.

The rearrangement joins TRBV2 to TRBJ1-3, with D unresolved. The CDR3 has 13 residues. The V end was cut by 2 bases, the J end by 6 bases, with 8 bases between. Germline V gene sequence: CDR1 SNHLY, CDR2 FYNNEI. For the CDR3, the DNA is TGTGCCAGCAGTGAAATAGGAGAAAACACCATATATTTT. Its protein is CASSEIGENTIYF.

The V and J genes are TRBV6-5 and TRBJ1-1; D is undetermined. The germline gives CDR1 MNHEY, CDR2 SVGAGI. Trimming removed 6 bases at V and 1 base at J, with 9 bases between. This CDR3 has 13 residues. The DNA of the CDR3 is TGTGCCAGCAGGATAGGAGGGAACACTGAAGCTTTCTTT. Translation: CASRIGGNTEAFF.

The CDR3 coding sequence is TGTGCCAGCAGTTTATCCGGACAGGGGACGGTTACTGAAGCTTTCTTT. Protein: CASSLSGQGTVTEAFF. The chain carries TRBV27 and TRBJ1-1; 9 bases map to TRBD1. V lost 0 bases to trimming and J lost 5 bases; unmatched junction nucleotides: 7. The germline V gene has CDR1 MNHEY and CDR2 SMNVEV (reference sequence). This CDR3 has 16 residues.

The chain carries TRBV4-1 and TRBJ2-1; D remains ambiguous. CDR3 length: 13 residues. Between the trimmed V and J ends, which lost 3 bases and 7 bases, there was a span of 10 bases. CDR1 MGHRA and CDR2 YSYEKL come from the germline V gene. CDR3: CASSHDLENEQFF. CDR3 nucleotide sequence: TGCGCCAGCAGCCACGACCTGGAGAATGAGCAGTTCTTC.